A selection of T cell receptor beta chains follows, all from one sample in a study of cytomegalovirus exposure and HLA in healthy donors. Generated by immunoSEQ multiplex PCR, the TCRdb table keeps only in-frame clones and is missing some. In the table there are 250,000 to 300,000 clones, roughly 90% of which are singletons. Sequencing was carried out using PBMCs. These receptors came from a woman aged 18-35 years in good health and CMV-seronegative. Both conserved end residues are part of each CDR3. The D gene is left open where the match is weak. Rows may omit the clone size; those that give it use once, few, many or a size class.

j_call,d_call,v_call,clone_size,cdr3_nt,cdr3_aa
TRBJ1-4,.,TRBV28,.,TGTGCCAGCAGTTTAGAGGGATTTAATGAAAAACTGTTTTTT,CASSLEGFNEKLFF
TRBJ2-5,TRBD2,TRBV5-1,.,TGCGCCAGCAGCTTGGCCCCTAGCGGGAGTCAAGAGACCCAGTACTTC,CASSLAPSGSQETQYF
TRBJ1-1,.,TRBV28,.,TGTGCCAGCAGTTTAGATCTCCCGGGGGAAGCTTTCTTT,CASSLDLPGEAFF
TRBJ1-2,TRBD1,TRBV7-2,.,TGTGCCAGCAGGACGACCCCGGGACAGGGGAACTATGGCTACACCTTC,CASRTTPGQGNYGYTF
TRBJ2-3,.,TRBV5-1,.,TGCGCCAGCAGCTTGGAAGGGGGTACGCAGTATTTT,CASSLEGGTQYF
TRBJ2-7,.,TRBV11-2,.,TGTGCCAGCAGCTTAGATCCTGTAGTAGGGGTGGGGCCCTACGAGCAGTACTTC,CASSLDPVVGVGPYEQYF
TRBJ2-7,.,TRBV7-2,.,TGTGCCAGCAGCTTAGGTGGGGCGGGGGCTATCTACGAGCAGTACTTC,CASSLGGAGAIYEQYF
TRBJ1-2,.,TRBV4-1,.,TGCGCCAGCAGCCAAGGGGAGGGTTATGGCTACACCTTC,CASSQGEGYGYTF
TRBJ1-1,.,TRBV28,.,TGTGCCAGCACCCACCCGGGAGGGACTGAAGCTTTCTTT,CASTHPGGTEAFF
TRBJ2-1,.,TRBV5-6,.,TGTGCCAGCAGCGCGGGCTTCTCCTACAATGAGCAGTTCTTC,CASSAGFSYNEQFF
TRBJ1-3,.,TRBV7-8,once,TGTGCCAGCAGCTTAGTAACTATGTCCCCCCTAAACACCATATATTTT,CASSLVTMSPLNTIYF
TRBJ1-5,TRBD1,TRBV7-9,.,TGTGCCAGCAGCTTACCGGGACAGTTAATGCATTTT,CASSLPGQLMHF
TRBJ2-3,.,TRBV27,once,TGTGCCAGCAGTTTAGGTGGGGCCCATAGCACAGATACGCAGTATTTT,CASSLGGAHSTDTQYF
TRBJ2-3,.,TRBV11-2,.,TGTGCCAGCAGCTTAGCTGGGGCCTCGACCGATACGCAGTATTTT,CASSLAGASTDTQYF
TRBJ1-2,TRBD1,TRBV7-2,.,TGTGCCAGCAGCTCACGGACAGGTGACTATGGCTACACCTTC,CASSSRTGDYGYTF
TRBJ1-5,.,TRBV28,.,TGTGCCAGCAGTTTACGGCGACTCAATCAGCCCCAGCATTTT,CASSLRRLNQPQHF
TRBJ2-7,.,TRBV11-2,.,TGTGCCAGCAGGGCAGGGCCAGGGGAGCAGTACTTC,CASRAGPGEQYF
TRBJ1-2,TRBD1,TRBV9,.,TGTGCCAGCAGCCTAAGGACAGGGGGTGTCCCCTATGGCTACACCTTC,CASSLRTGGVPYGYTF